The clone carrying this TCR beta chain was recorded many times. The data were obtained in a study of T cells in Graves' hyperthyroidism and ophthalmopathy. Study overall: Prior to any treatment, at the point of initial diagnosis, peripheral blood was collected.

Using RNA transcripts as the source, TCR beta CDR3 regions were amplified. The HTBI primer set drove a first-round RT-PCR of the TCR CDR3. TCRdb called the multiplex PCR reads again in MiXCR, with one record for every CDR3 protein. The sample holds 600,000 or so distinct CDR3 sequences, about 14% seen once. V trimming: 2 bases; J trimming: 0 bases; junction bases outside the gene matches: 10. Germline loops: CDR1 GTSNPN, CDR2 SVGIG (reference sequence). The CDR3 length is 18 residues. The material sequenced was blood. The sequence derives from a woman aged 50 to 60 with Graves' ophthalmopathy. The chain employs TRBV30 and TRBJ2-1; 10 bases line up with TRBD2. The CDR3 is CAWSTTRGLAVSYNEQFF. In DNA form, the CDR3 reads TGTGCCTGGAGTACGACCCGAGGACTAGCGGTCTCCTACAATGAGCAGTTCTTC.